These 9 T cell receptor beta chains originate from one sample sequenced in a study of OX40 agonist ivuxolimab in advanced cancers. The method was immunoSEQ multiplex PCR; TCRdb's version includes in-frame clones alone and lacks a portion of them. The sample has tens of thousands of clones, about 91% seen once. The material was CD4+ or CD8+ T cells sorted from blood, obtained in a trial of the OX40 agonist ivuxolimab. These receptors were obtained from an adult with an advanced solid tumor such as melanoma, head and neck, liver or kidney cancer.

The chain links TRBV23-1 to TRBJ1-5; TRBD1 matches at 8 bases. TRBV23-1 is filed as an ORF, its function uncertain. The CDR3 runs 18 residues. V lost 6 bases, J lost 1 base, and 14 bases stayed unmatched. In nucleotides, the CDR3 is TGCGCCAGCAGACAGGGACAGGAGAACTGTCTAAGCAATCAGCCCCAGCATTTT. This sequence encodes CASRQGQENCLSNQPQHF.

The rearrangement links TRBV5-1 to TRBJ2-5, with D maybe TRBD1 (5 bases). The CDR3 has 14 residues. In germline, CDR1 is SGHRS, CDR2 YFSETQ. V was shortened by 2 bases and J by 1 base, with 9 bases between the two germline ends. Here the CDR3 reads CASSFGRGQETQYF. The CDR3 DNA reads as TGCGCCAGCAGCTTTGGTAGGGGCCAAGAGACCCAGTACTTC.

This clone was found once. V is TRBV6-5 and J is TRBJ1-1; the D gene is possibly TRBD1 (5 bases). The CDR3 is 13 amino acids. The V gene's germline CDR1 is MNHEY and CDR2 SVGAGI. V gave up 5 bases and J gave up 5 bases, with 12 bases separating them. The CDR3 is CASSRQRGTEAFF. In DNA form, the CDR3 reads TGTGCCAGCAGTAGACAACGGGGGACTGAAGCTTTCTTT.

The chain joins TRBV2 to TRBJ2-2; 12 bases are shared with TRBD2. J was trimmed by 5 bases and V by 0 bases; bases with no gene match: 4. The V gene's germline CDR1 is SNHLY and CDR2 FYNNEI. The CDR3 spans 17 residues. CDR3 in DNA: TGTGCCAGCAGTGAAGCTGGGCTAGCGGGAGGGACCGGGGAGCTGTTTTTT. This encodes CASSEAGLAGGTGELFF.

The chain joins TRBV2 to TRBJ2-5, with TRBD2 matching 8 bases. The CDR3 has 11 residues. V trimming: 6 bases; J trimming: 9 bases; junction bases outside the gene matches: 3. Per germline, CDR1 SNHLY and CDR2 FYNNEI. The CDR3 protein is CASSGGEAQYF. The CDR3 region has the DNA TGTGCCAGCAGCGGGGGGGAGGCCCAGTACTTC.

The V call is TRBV13, the J call TRBJ2-7; 11 nucleotides agree with TRBD2. CDR3 length equals 20 residues. CDR1 PRHDT and CDR2 FYEKMQ come from the germline V gene (reference sequence). J was trimmed by 0 bases and V by 1 base; bases with no gene match: 14. Here the CDR3 reads CASSLEPRVSGRVSSYEQYF. The CDR3 region has the DNA TGTGCCAGCAGCTTAGAGCCCCGGGTTAGCGGGAGGGTGAGCTCCTACGAGCAGTACTTC.

The chain has TRBV5-4 and TRBJ2-5; maybe TRBD1 (5 bases). This CDR3 comprises 14 residues. V was trimmed by 0 bases and J by 4 bases, leaving 10 bases between them. Germline CDR1 is SGHNT and CDR2 is YYREEE (reference sequence). Here the CDR3 reads CASSLALRGETQYF. Written as DNA, the CDR3 is TGTGCCAGCAGCTTGGCCTTAAGGGGAGAGACCCAGTACTTC.

This chain connects TRBV7-9 to TRBJ2-2; TRBD1 matches 10 bases. The length of the CDR3 is 13 residues. The J segment lost 5 bases and the V segment lost 10 bases, leaving 4 bases of the junction unmatched. Looked up from germline, CDR1 is SEHNR and CDR2 is FQNEAQ (reference sequence). CDR3 bases: TGTGCCAACGACAGGGGGCCGACCGGGGAGCTGTTTTTT. Translated: CANDRGPTGELFF.

The chain is built from TRBV11-2 and TRBJ1-1; tentatively, D is TRBD1 (6 bases). Trimming cost V 2 bases and J 1 base, with 17 bases left between them. CDR3 length equals 17 residues. The germline gives CDR1 SGHAT, CDR2 FQNNGV. CDR3 region: CASSLSWFGQPNTEAFF. DNA of the CDR3: TGTGCCAGCAGCTTATCGTGGTTTGGACAGCCGAACACTGAAGCTTTCTTT.